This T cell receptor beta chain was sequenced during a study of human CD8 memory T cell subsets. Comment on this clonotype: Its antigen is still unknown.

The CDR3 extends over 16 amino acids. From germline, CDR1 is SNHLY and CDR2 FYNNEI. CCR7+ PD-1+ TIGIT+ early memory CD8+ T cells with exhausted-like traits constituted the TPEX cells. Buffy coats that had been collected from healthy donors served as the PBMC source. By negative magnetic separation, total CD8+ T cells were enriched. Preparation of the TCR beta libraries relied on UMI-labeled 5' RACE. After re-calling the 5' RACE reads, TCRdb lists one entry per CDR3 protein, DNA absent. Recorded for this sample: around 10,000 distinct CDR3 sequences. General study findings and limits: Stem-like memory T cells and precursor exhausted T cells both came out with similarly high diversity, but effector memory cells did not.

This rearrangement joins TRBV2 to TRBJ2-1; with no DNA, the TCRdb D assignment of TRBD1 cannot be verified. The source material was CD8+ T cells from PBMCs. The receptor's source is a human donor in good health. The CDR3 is CASSDVAGTGNNEQFF.